These 11 T cell receptor beta chains came from one sample sequenced in a study of blood T cell repertoires in COVID-19. Sequenced by immunoSEQ multiplex PCR; TCRdb stores in-frame clones only, minus some. The top ten hold more than 12% of the sample, which has over 50,000 clones, 78% seen once. Material for sequencing was peripheral blood. The receptors shown here come from a human donor with active or convalescent COVID-19. The donor label of this sample is uncertain.

This chain links TRBV4-3 with TRBJ1-6; 7 bases line up with TRBD1. Germline loops: CDR1 LGHNA, CDR2 YSLEER. Unmatched junction bases numbered 6, after V lost 1 base and J lost 0 bases. The CDR3 contains 18 residues. In DNA form, the CDR3 reads TGCGCCAGCAGCCAAGCAGACAGGGCGAGCTCCTATAATTCACCCCTCCACTTT. Translation: CASSQADRASSYNSPLHF.

V and J are TRBV7-9 and TRBJ1-1; 10 nucleotides match TRBD1. CDR1 and CDR2 (germline): SEHNR, FQNEAQ (reference sequence). The J segment lost 0 bases and the V segment lost 5 bases, leaving 6 bases of the junction unmatched. This CDR3 comprises 16 residues. This CDR3 is CASSPPTGGLNTEAFF. In nucleotides, the CDR3 is TGTGCCAGCAGCCCCCCGACAGGGGGCTTGAACACTGAAGCTTTCTTT.

The chain recombines TRBV2 with TRBJ2-5; TRBD2 agrees at 8 bases. The CDR3 spans 16 residues. Germline CDR1 is SNHLY and CDR2 is FYNNEI. V gave up 3 bases and J gave up 4 bases; unmatched junction bases: 10. The CDR3 sequence is CASSETSGRRGETQYF. The CDR3, as DNA: TGTGCCAGCAGTGAGACGAGCGGGAGAAGGGGAGAGACCCAGTACTTC.

V is TRBV4-1 and J is TRBJ1-2, with 8 bases that match TRBD1. V lost 0 bases and J lost 6; bases outside the gene matches: 3. Per the germline V gene, CDR1 is MGHRA and CDR2 is YSYEKL. CDR3 size: 14 residues. CDR3 nucleotide sequence: TGCGCCAGCAGCCAAGACTCCAGGGGGCATGGCTACACCTTC. Amino acids: CASSQDSRGHGYTF.

Note on this clone: This may stem from a read error, because a much larger clone lies one nucleotide away. CDR3 protein: CARSRSGGGTGELFF. The CDR3 DNA reads TGCGCCCGCAGCCGGTCCGGGGGGGGGACCGGGGAGCTGTTTTTT. The chain joins TRBV4-1 to TRBJ2-2; 8 nucleotides line up with TRBD2. CDR3 length: 15 residues. The germline gives CDR1 MGHRA, CDR2 YSYEKL.

V and J are TRBV12-3 or TRBV12-4 and TRBJ2-3, with 8 bases that match TRBD2. This CDR3 region has 12 residues. V shed 6 bases, J shed 11 bases, and the junction held 7 bases outside the gene matches. CDR3 nucleotides: TGTGCCAGCAGCGGTAGCGGGGCCGGGCAGTATTTT. Translated: CASSGSGAGQYF.

The J gene is TRBJ1-1, the V gene TRBV29-1, with D possibly matching TRBD1 (5 bases). The germline gives CDR1 SQVTM, CDR2 ANQGSEA. V lost 5 bases, J lost 4 bases, and 14 bases lay in between. CDR3 length: 13 amino acids. The CDR3, as DNA: TGCAGCGTTAGTGGACATCTAGGCACTGAAGCTTTCTTT. Translating it yields CSVSGHLGTEAFF.

The chain carries TRBV25-1 and TRBJ2-3, with 7 bases matching TRBD2. This CDR3 region has 17 residues. J was trimmed by 5 bases and V by 0 bases; bases with no gene match: 11. Per germline, CDR1 MGHDK and CDR2 SYGVNS. The CDR3 sequence is CASSEYPAGYRGDTQYF. CDR3 coding DNA: TGTGCCAGCAGTGAATATCCAGCGGGGTACCGAGGAGATACGCAGTATTTT.

The chain couples TRBV21-1 to TRBJ1-4; TRBD1 reflects the table's D call only, with no check against the DNA. TRBV21-1 is a recognized pseudogene. This CDR3 contains 17 residues. CDR3 in amino acids: CASSNRGRRKTNEKLFF. CDR3 nucleotide sequence: TGTGCCAGCAGCAACAGGGGGCGGAGGAAAACTAATGAAAAACTGTTTTTT.

This chain connects TRBV11-2 to TRBJ1-1, with D unclear. The CDR3 contains 12 residues. Germline V lookup: CDR1 SGHAT, CDR2 FQNNGV. Between the trimmed V and J ends, which lost 3 bases and 3 bases, there was a span of 5 bases. CDR3 sequence (DNA): TGTGCCAGCAGCTTCGGGGACACTGAAGCTTTCTTT. As protein: CASSFGDTEAFF.

The CDR3: CATSRDGDRENSYTF. DNA of the CDR3: TGTGCCACCAGCAGAGATGGGGACAGGGAAAATAGCTACACCTTC. The V and J genes are TRBV15 and TRBJ1-2; 9 bases map to TRBD1. The CDR3 spans 15 residues. Germline V CDR1 and CDR2: LNHNV, YYDKDF (reference sequence). V lost 0 bases to trimming and J lost 9 bases; unmatched junction nucleotides: 8.